This entry lists 11 T cell receptor beta chains sequenced from one sample in a study of shared clonotypes between healthy human individuals. Libraries were prepared by immunoSEQ multiplex PCR; TCRdb keeps only in-frame clonotypes and omits some of them. The sample includes approximately 980,000 clones, over 60% seen only once; the top ten take approximately 1.5%. The source material was memory CD4+ T cells sorted from blood. Subset meaning: CD45RA-negative fraction. The origin of the receptors is a man in his late teens or twenties in good health.

The chain has TRBV27 and TRBJ2-7; 7 nucleotides line up with TRBD1. CDR3 length: 15 residues. CDR1 and CDR2 from the germline V gene are MNHEY and SMNVEV (reference sequence). After removal of 6 bases from V and 2 bases from J, the junction contained 10 bases not matched to a gene. The CDR3, as DNA: TGTGCCAGCAGCCGTCCCGGGACAGCGACCTACGAGCAGTACTTC. It encodes CASSRPGTATYEQYF.

V and J are TRBV9 and TRBJ2-2; D might be TRBD1 (5 bases). CDR1 is SGDLS and CDR2 is YYNGEE in the germline V gene. CDR3 length: 15 residues. V gave up 4 bases and J gave up 0 bases, with 10 bases separating them. This CDR3 is CASSSRQSNTGELFF. The CDR3 nucleotides read TGTGCCAGCAGCTCCAGACAGTCGAACACCGGGGAGCTGTTTTTT.

The CDR3 loop reads CASSYALGLNSPLHF. The CDR3 DNA follows: TGTGCCAGCAGTTACGCATTGGGACTCAATTCACCCCTCCACTTT. The chain combines TRBV6-5 with TRBJ1-6; perhaps TRBD1 as D (5 bases). V lost 2 bases to trimming and J lost 7 bases, with 12 bases between them. This CDR3 is built from 15 residues. Germline CDR1 reads MNHEY; CDR2 reads SVGAGI.

The chain couples TRBV5-8 to TRBJ1-4; D remains ambiguous. The V end lost 0 bases, the J end lost 8 bases, and 5 bases lay between the germline ends. CDR1 and CDR2 from the germline V gene are SGHTS and YDEGEE. CDR3 length: 12 amino acids. This chain's CDR3 is CASSLDGEKLFF. The CDR3 DNA sequence: TGTGCCAGCAGCTTGGACGGGGAAAAACTGTTTTTT.

The chain has TRBV19 and TRBJ2-4, with 9 bases matching TRBD1. V trimming: 1 base; J trimming: 0 bases; junction bases outside the gene matches: 4. This CDR3 has 17 amino acids. CDR1 LNHDA and CDR2 SQIVND come from the germline V gene (reference sequence). The CDR3 nucleotides read TGTGCCAGTAGTATAGGACAGGGGGGACTAGCCAAAAACATTCAGTACTTC. Its translation: CASSIGQGGLAKNIQYF.

The chain has TRBV11-2 and TRBJ2-2, with 9 bases aligning to TRBD1. After removal of 6 bases from V and 3 bases from J, the junction contained 8 bases not matched to a gene. The CDR3 runs 16 residues. Per the germline V gene, CDR1 is SGHAT and CDR2 is FQNNGV. The CDR3 region is CASSPGQGLYTGELFF. The CDR3 DNA sequence: TGTGCCAGCAGTCCTGGACAGGGGTTGTACACCGGGGAGCTGTTTTTT. The whole variable domain, filled in from reference TRBV11-2 and TRBJ2-2, reads EAGVAQSPRYKIIEKRQSVAFWCNPISGHATLYWYQQILGQGPKLLIQFQNNGVVDDSQLPKDRFSAERLKGVDSTLKIQPAKLEDSAVYLCASSPGQGLYTGELFFGEGSRLTVL.

CDR3 DNA sequence: TGTGCCAGCTTCCGACGGGGGGGCTTTGGTGAAAAACTGTTTTTT. Its protein is CASFRRGGFGEKLFF. The rearrangement uses TRBV6-1 and TRBJ1-4; D perhaps matches TRBD1 (6 bases). This CDR3 region has 15 residues. V lost 8 bases, J lost 7 bases, and 20 bases lay in between. Germline V gene data show CDR1 as MNHNS and CDR2 as SASEGT.

V and J are TRBV6-5 and TRBJ1-5; the D is unclear. The CDR3 sequence is 13 residues long. From germline, CDR1 is MNHEY and CDR2 SVGAGI. Trimming removed 6 bases from V and 0 bases from J, with 6 bases in between. CDR3 sequence (DNA): TGTGCCAGCAGGTCAAATAGCAATCAGCCCCAGCATTTT. The encoded protein is CASRSNSNQPQHF.

The rearrangement uses TRBV7-9 and TRBJ2-5; TRBD2 is a possible D gene (5 bases). The length of the CDR3 is 15 residues. V was pared by 0 bases and J by 6 bases, with 14 bases between. Per the germline V gene, CDR1 is SEHNR and CDR2 is FQNEAQ (reference sequence). The CDR3 sequence: CASSLAALLDQTQYF. CDR3 sequence (DNA): TGTGCCAGCAGCTTAGCGGCCCTACTAGATCAGACCCAGTACTTC.

J is TRBJ2-4 and V is TRBV4-3; D is possibly TRBD2 (5 bases). Trimming took off 4 bases at V and 1 base at J, with 11 bases between the two ends. This CDR3 has 15 amino acids. CDR1 is LGHNA and CDR2 is YSLEER in the germline V gene. For the CDR3, the DNA is TGCGCCAGCAGCCCGGACTGGCCGGCCAAAAACATTCAGTACTTC. It translates to CASSPDWPAKNIQYF.

This chain links TRBV5-1 with TRBJ2-7, with 7 nucleotides matching TRBD1. CDR1 SGHRS and CDR2 YFSETQ come from the germline V gene. This CDR3 is built from 15 residues. V shed 3 bases, J shed 0 bases, and the junction held 6 bases outside the gene matches. The CDR3 region is CASSWDSLISYEQYF. As DNA, the CDR3 is TGCGCCAGCAGCTGGGACAGTCTCATCTCCTACGAGCAGTACTTC.